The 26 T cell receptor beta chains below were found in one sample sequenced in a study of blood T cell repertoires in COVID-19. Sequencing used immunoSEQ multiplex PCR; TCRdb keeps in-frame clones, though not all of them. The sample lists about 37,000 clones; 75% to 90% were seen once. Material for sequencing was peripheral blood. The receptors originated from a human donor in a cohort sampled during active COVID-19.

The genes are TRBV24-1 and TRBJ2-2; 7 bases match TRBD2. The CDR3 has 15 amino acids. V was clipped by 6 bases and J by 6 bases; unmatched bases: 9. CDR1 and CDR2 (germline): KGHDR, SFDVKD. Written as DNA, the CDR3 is TGTGCCACCAGTAAACGGGACTACCGTGCCGGGGAGCTGTTTTTT. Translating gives CATSKRDYRAGELFF.

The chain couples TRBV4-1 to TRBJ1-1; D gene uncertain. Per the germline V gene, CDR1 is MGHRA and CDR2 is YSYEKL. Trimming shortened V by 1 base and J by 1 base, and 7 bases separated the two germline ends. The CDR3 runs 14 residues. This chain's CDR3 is CASSQGIPNTEAFF. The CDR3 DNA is TGCGCCAGCAGCCAAGGTATCCCGAACACTGAAGCTTTCTTT.

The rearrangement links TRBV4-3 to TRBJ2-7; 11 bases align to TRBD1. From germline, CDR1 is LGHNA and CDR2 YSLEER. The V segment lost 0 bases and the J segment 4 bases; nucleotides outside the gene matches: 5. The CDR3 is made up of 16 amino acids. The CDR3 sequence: CASSQDQGTGGYEQYF. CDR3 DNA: TGCGCCAGCAGCCAAGATCAAGGGACAGGGGGGTACGAGCAGTACTTC.

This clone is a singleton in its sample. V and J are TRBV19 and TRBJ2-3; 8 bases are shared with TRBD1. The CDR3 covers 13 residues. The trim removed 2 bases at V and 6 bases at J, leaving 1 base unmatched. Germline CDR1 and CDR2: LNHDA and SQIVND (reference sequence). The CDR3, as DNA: TGTGCCAGTAGTATACAGGGGGCGGATACGCAGTATTTT. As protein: CASSIQGADTQYF. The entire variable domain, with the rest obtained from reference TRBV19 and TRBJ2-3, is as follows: DGGITQSPKYLFRKEGQNVTLSCEQNLNHDAMYWYRQDPGQGLRLIYYSQIVNDFQKGDIAEGYSVSREKKESFPLTVTSAQKNPTAFYLCASSIQGADTQYFGPGTRLTVL.

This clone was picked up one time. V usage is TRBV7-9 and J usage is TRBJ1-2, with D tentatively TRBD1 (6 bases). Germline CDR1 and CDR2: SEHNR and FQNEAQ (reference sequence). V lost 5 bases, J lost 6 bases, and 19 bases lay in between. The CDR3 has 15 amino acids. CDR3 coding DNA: TGTGCCAGCAGCCTTTCTACAGGGACAACAGATGGCTACACCTTC. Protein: CASSLSTGTTDGYTF.

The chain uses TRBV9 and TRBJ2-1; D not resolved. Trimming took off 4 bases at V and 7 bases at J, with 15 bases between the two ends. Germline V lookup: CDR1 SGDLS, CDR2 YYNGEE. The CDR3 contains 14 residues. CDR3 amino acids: CASSPPFVRNEQFF. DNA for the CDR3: TGTGCCAGCAGCCCTCCCTTTGTGCGGAATGAGCAGTTCTTC. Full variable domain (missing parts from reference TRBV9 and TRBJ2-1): DSGVTQTPKHLITATGQRVTLRCSPRSGDLSVYWYQQSLDQGLQFLIQYYNGEERAKGNILERFSAQQFPDLHSELNLSSLELGDSALYFCASSPPFVRNEQFFGPGTRLTVL.

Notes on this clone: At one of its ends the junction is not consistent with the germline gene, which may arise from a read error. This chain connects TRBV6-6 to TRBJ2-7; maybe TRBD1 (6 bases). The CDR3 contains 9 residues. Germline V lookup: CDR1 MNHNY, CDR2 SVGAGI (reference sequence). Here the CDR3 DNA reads TGTGCCAGCAGTCATAGACAGGACTTC. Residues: CASSHRQDF.

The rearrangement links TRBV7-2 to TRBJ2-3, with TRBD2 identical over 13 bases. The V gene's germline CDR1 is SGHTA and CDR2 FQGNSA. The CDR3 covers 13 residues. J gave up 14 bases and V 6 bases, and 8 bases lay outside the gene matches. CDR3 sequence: CASSSLAGGPGYF. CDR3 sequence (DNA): TGTGCCAGCAGTTCACTAGCGGGGGGGCCGGGGTATTTT. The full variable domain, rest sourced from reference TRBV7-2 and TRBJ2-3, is GAGVSQSPSNKVTEKGKDVELRCDPISGHTALYWYRQSLGQGLEFLIYFQGNSAPDKSGLPSDRFSAERTGGSVSTLTIQRTQQEDSAVYLCASSSLAGGPGYFGPGTRLTVL.

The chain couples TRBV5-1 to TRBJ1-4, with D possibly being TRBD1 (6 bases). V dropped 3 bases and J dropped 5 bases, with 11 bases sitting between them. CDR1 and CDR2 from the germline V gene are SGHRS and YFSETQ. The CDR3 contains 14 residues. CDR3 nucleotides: TGCGCCAGCAGCTCGGGAGGACAGAATGAAAAACTGTTTTTT. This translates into CASSSGGQNEKLFF.

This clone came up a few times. The CDR3: CASSPTGGAYTEAFF. CDR3 nucleotide sequence: TGTGCCAGCAGCCCGACAGGGGGCGCGTACACTGAAGCTTTCTTT. The rearrangement joins TRBV9 to TRBJ1-1; 10 positions agree with TRBD1. Germline CDR1 is SGDLS and CDR2 is YYNGEE. J was trimmed by 3 bases and V by 4 bases; bases with no gene match: 6. The CDR3 has 15 residues.

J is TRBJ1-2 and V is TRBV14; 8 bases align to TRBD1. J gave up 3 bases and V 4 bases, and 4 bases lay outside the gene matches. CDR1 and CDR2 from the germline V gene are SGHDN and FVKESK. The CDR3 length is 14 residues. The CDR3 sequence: CASSRSTGDYGYTF. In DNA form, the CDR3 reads TGTGCCAGCAGCCGGTCGACAGGGGACTATGGCTACACCTTC.

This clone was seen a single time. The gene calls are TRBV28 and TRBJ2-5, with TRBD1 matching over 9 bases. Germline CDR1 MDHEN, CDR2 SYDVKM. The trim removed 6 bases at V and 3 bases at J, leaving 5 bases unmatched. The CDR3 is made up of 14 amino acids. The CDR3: CASSGGQGKETQYF. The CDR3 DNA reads TGTGCCAGCAGCGGGGGACAGGGTAAAGAGACCCAGTACTTC.

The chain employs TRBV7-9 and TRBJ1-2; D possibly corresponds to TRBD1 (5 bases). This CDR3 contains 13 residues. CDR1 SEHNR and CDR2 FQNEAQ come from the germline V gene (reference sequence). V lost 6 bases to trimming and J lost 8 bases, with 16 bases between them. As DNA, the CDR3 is TGTGCCAGCAGTCCCAGCGCAGGGAACGGCTACACCTTC. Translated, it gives CASSPSAGNGYTF.

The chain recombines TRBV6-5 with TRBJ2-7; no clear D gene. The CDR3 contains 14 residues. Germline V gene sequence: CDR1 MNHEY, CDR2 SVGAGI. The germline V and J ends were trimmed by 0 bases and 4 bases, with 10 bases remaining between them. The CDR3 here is CASSYSLSQYEQYF. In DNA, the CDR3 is TGTGCCAGCAGTTACTCACTATCCCAATACGAGCAGTACTTC.

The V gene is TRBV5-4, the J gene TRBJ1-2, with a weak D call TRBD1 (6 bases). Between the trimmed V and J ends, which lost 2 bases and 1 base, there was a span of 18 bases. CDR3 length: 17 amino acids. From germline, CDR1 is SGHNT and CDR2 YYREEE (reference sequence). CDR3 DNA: TGTGCCAGCAGCTTCGACAGGCGTATTGAGGGTAACTATGGCTACACCTTC. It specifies CASSFDRRIEGNYGYTF. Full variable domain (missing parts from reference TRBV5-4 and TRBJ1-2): ETGVTQSPTHLIKTRGQQVTLRCSSQSGHNTVSWYQQALGQGPQFIFQYYREEENGRGNFPPRFSGLQFPNYSSELNVNALELDDSALYLCASSFDRRIEGNYGYTFGSGTRLTVV.

The CDR3 sequence: CASSPAGASSYNEQFF. DNA of the CDR3: TGTGCCAGCAGCCCCGCGGGAGCGAGCTCCTACAATGAGCAGTTCTTC. The rearrangement links TRBV11-2 to TRBJ2-1; the match to TRBD2 covers 7 bases. V shed 5 bases and J 0 bases; nucleotides not matched to a gene: 7. The CDR3 sequence is 16 residues long. CDR1 and CDR2 (germline): SGHAT, FQNNGV.

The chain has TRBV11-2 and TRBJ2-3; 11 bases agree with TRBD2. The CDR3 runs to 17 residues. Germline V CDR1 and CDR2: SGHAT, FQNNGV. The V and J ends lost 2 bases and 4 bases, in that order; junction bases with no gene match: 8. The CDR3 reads CASSLFLAGGGADTQYF. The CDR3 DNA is TGTGCCAGCAGCTTATTCCTAGCGGGAGGTGGGGCAGATACGCAGTATTTT.

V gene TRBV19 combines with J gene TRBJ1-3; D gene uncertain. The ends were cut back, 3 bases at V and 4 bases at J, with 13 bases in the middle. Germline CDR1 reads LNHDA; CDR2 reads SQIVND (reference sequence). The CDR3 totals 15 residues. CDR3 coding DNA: TGTGCCAGTAGTATTGGCGGTGCGGCCGGAAACACCATATATTTT. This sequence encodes CASSIGGAAGNTIYF. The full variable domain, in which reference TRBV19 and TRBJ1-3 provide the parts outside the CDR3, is DGGITQSPKYLFRKEGQNVTLSCEQNLNHDAMYWYRQDPGQGLRLIYYSQIVNDFQKGDIAEGYSVSREKKESFPLTVTSAQKNPTAFYLCASSIGGAAGNTIYFGEGSWLTVV.

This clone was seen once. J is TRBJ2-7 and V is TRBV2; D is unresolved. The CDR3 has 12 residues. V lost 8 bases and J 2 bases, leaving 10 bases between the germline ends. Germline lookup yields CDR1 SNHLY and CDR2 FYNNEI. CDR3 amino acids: CASEVTTYEQYF. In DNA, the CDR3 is TGTGCCAGCGAGGTCACTACCTACGAGCAGTACTTC.

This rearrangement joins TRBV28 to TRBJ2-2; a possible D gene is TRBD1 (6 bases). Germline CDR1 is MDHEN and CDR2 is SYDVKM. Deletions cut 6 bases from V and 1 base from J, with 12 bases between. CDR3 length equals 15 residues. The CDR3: CASSRGGLNTGELFF. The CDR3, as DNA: TGTGCCAGCAGCCGAGGGGGATTGAACACCGGGGAGCTGTTTTTT.

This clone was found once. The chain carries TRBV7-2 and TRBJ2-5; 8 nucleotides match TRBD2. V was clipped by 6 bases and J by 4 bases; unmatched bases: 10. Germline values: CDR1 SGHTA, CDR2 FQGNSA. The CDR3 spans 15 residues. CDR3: CASRGAGASGETQYF. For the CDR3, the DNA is TGTGCCAGCAGGGGAGCGGGGGCCTCGGGAGAGACCCAGTACTTC.

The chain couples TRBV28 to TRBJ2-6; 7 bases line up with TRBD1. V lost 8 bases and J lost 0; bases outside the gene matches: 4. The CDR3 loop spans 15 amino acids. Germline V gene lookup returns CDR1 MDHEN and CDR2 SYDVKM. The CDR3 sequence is CASGDRFSGANVLTF. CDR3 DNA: TGTGCCAGCGGGGACAGATTCTCTGGGGCCAACGTCCTGACTTTC.

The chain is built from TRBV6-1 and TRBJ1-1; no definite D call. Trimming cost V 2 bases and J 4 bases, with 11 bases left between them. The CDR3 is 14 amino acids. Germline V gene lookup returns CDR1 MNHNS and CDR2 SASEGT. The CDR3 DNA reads TGTGCCAGCAGTGAAAAAGTGGCGGGCACTGAAGCTTTCTTT. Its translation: CASSEKVAGTEAFF.

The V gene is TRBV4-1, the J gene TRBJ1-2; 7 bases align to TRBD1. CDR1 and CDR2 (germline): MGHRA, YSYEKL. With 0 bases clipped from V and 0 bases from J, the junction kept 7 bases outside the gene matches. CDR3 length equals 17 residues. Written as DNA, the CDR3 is TGCGCCAGCAGCCAAGATCAGGCAGGGGGAGCTAACTATGGCTACACCTTC. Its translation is CASSQDQAGGANYGYTF.

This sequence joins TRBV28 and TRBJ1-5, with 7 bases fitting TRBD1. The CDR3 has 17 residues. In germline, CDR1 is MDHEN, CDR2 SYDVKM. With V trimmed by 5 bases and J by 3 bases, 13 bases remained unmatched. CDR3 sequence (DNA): TGTGCCAGCAGTCCCCCACAAGGGGGACAGTTCAATCAGCCCCAGCATTTT. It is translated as CASSPPQGGQFNQPQHF.

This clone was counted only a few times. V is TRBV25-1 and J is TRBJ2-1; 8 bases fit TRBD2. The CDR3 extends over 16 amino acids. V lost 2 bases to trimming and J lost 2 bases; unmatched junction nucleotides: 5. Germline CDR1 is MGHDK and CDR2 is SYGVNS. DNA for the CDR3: TGTGCCAGCAGTGAAGACGGAGCGGGGGCCTACAATGAGCAGTTCTTC. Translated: CASSEDGAGAYNEQFF.